The rows below give T cell receptor beta chains drawn from one sample of a study of blood T cell repertoires in COVID-19. Assay: immunoSEQ multiplex PCR; the TCRdb copy retains only in-frame clones and omits some. Found here are fewer than 140,000 clones, over 70% of them singletons; the top ten hold 0.75% to 1%. Sequencing was carried out using peripheral blood. Every receptor here comes from a human donor with acute or convalescent COVID-19. The donor label of this sample is uncertain. Each CDR3 is given with its conserved first and last residue. The D gene is left open where the match is weak. For some rows the clone size is stated as once, few or many, or as a class when expanded; others skip it.

abundance: .; v_gene: TRBV2; d_gene: .; j_gene: TRBJ1-1; CDR3aa: CASIGQNTEAFF; CDR3nt: TGTGCCAGCATTGGACAGAACACTGAAGCTTTCTTT
abundance: .; v_gene: TRBV7-9; d_gene: .; j_gene: TRBJ2-3; CDR3aa: CASSLSRGSDTQYF; CDR3nt: TGTGCCAGCAGCCTAAGCCGGGGGTCGGATACGCAGTATTTT
abundance: .; v_gene: TRBV7-9; d_gene: TRBD1; j_gene: TRBJ1-4; CDR3aa: CASSLRQGTTNEKLFF; CDR3nt: TGTGCCAGCAGCCTCCGACAGGGCACGACTAATGAAAAACTGTTTTTT
abundance: .; v_gene: TRBV6-5; d_gene: TRBD1; j_gene: TRBJ1-2; CDR3aa: CASKTGARYGYTF; CDR3nt: TGTGCCAGCAAGACAGGGGCCCGCTATGGCTACACCTTC
abundance: .; v_gene: TRBV7-3; d_gene: TRBD1; j_gene: TRBJ2-3; CDR3aa: CASSVRGRSTDTQYF; CDR3nt: TGTGCCAGCAGCGTAAGGGGGCGTAGCACAGATACGCAGTATTTT
abundance: .; v_gene: TRBV5-1; d_gene: TRBD1; j_gene: TRBJ2-2; CDR3aa: CASRGQLDNTGELFF; CDR3nt: TGCGCCAGCAGGGGACAGCTAGATAACACCGGGGAGCTGTTTTTT
abundance: once; v_gene: TRBV4-1; d_gene: .; j_gene: TRBJ2-1; CDR3aa: CASSQDFSYNEQFF; CDR3nt: TGCGCCAGCAGCCAAGACTTTTCCTACAATGAGCAGTTCTTC
abundance: many; v_gene: TRBV3-1/TRBV3-2; d_gene: .; j_gene: TRBJ2-2; CDR3aa: CASSPQLWRTTTGELFF; CDR3nt: TGTGCCAGCAGCCCACAGCTTTGGAGGACTACCACCGGGGAGCTGTTTTTT
abundance: .; v_gene: TRBV19; d_gene: TRBD1; j_gene: TRBJ1-5; CDR3aa: CASSSTGHEQPQHF; CDR3nt: TGTGCCAGTAGTTCGACAGGGCACGAACAGCCCCAGCATTTT
abundance: .; v_gene: TRBV2; d_gene: .; j_gene: TRBJ1-5; CDR3aa: CASSASLGGLGNQPQHF; CDR3nt: TGTGCCAGCAGCGCCTCACTGGGGGGGCTCGGCAATCAGCCCCAGCATTTT
abundance: .; v_gene: TRBV2; d_gene: .; j_gene: TRBJ1-2; CDR3aa: CASSDQGRGYGYTF; CDR3nt: TGTGCCAGCAGTGACCAGGGAAGAGGCTATGGCTACACCTTC
abundance: .; v_gene: TRBV3-1/TRBV3-2; d_gene: TRBD2; j_gene: TRBJ2-2; CDR3aa: CASSFRGAGGNTGELFF; CDR3nt: TGTGCCAGCAGCTTCAGAGGAGCGGGGGGGAACACCGGGGAGCTGTTTTTT
abundance: few; v_gene: TRBV10-3; d_gene: TRBD1; j_gene: TRBJ1-2; CDR3aa: CAISEWGQGSGYTF; CDR3nt: TGTGCCATCAGTGAGTGGGGACAGGGGTCTGGCTACACCTTC
abundance: once; v_gene: TRBV18; d_gene: .; j_gene: TRBJ2-5; CDR3aa: CASSLGGQETQYF; CDR3nt: TGTGCCAGCTCACTCGGCGGCCAAGAGACCCAGTACTTC
abundance: .; v_gene: TRBV6-5; d_gene: .; j_gene: TRBJ2-5; CDR3aa: CASTGGAVETQYF; CDR3nt: TGTGCCAGCACCGGAGGGGCGGTGGAGACCCAGTACTTC
abundance: .; v_gene: TRBV4-1; d_gene: .; j_gene: TRBJ1-5; CDR3aa: CASSQPGVGGGQPQHF; CDR3nt: TGCGCCAGCAGCCAACCTGGGGTGGGTGGCGGGCAGCCCCAGCATTTT
abundance: .; v_gene: TRBV6-1; d_gene: .; j_gene: TRBJ1-3; CDR3aa: CASSEISRRGGATIYF; CDR3nt: TGTGCCAGCAGTGAAATTTCCCGCCGGGGAGGCGCCACCATATATTTT
abundance: .; v_gene: TRBV27; d_gene: TRBD1; j_gene: TRBJ2-7; CDR3aa: CASSFGTGSYEQYF; CDR3nt: TGTGCCAGCAGTTTCGGGACAGGGTCCTACGAGCAGTACTTC
abundance: .; v_gene: TRBV28; d_gene: TRBD1; j_gene: TRBJ1-4; CDR3aa: CASSHRDRGLTNEKLFF; CDR3nt: TGTGCCAGCAGTCACCGGGACAGGGGGCTTACTAATGAAAAACTGTTTTTT
abundance: .; v_gene: TRBV9; d_gene: .; j_gene: TRBJ1-2; CDR3aa: CASSGGYGYTF; CDR3nt: TGTGCCAGCAGCGGAGGCTATGGCTACACCTTC
abundance: .; v_gene: TRBV3-1/TRBV3-2; d_gene: .; j_gene: TRBJ1-4; CDR3aa: CASSQDRGEKLFF; CDR3nt: TGTGCCAGCAGCCAAGACAGGGGTGAAAAACTGTTTTTT
abundance: few; v_gene: TRBV5-6; d_gene: .; j_gene: TRBJ2-1; CDR3aa: CASSWPDTYNEQFF; CDR3nt: TGTGCCAGCAGCTGGCCGGACACATACAATGAGCAGTTCTTC
abundance: .; v_gene: TRBV4-2; d_gene: TRBD1; j_gene: TRBJ1-6; CDR3aa: CASSHGQERDNSPLHF; CDR3nt: TGTGCCAGCAGCCATGGACAGGAGAGGGATAATTCACCCCTCCACTTT
abundance: few; v_gene: TRBV14; d_gene: .; j_gene: TRBJ2-2; CDR3aa: CASSPLRGNTGELFF; CDR3nt: TGTGCCAGCAGCCCCCTAAGGGGGAACACCGGGGAGCTGTTTTTT
abundance: .; v_gene: TRBV11-2; d_gene: TRBD2; j_gene: TRBJ2-3; CDR3aa: CASRVAGGPPDTQYF; CDR3nt: TGTGCCAGCAGGGTGGCGGGGGGGCCCCCAGATACGCAGTATTTT